One TCR beta chain is described in this entry. Per the authors' pipeline: Using reference gene primer amplification, nucleated cell counts were estimated. Clones were sequenced by immunoSEQ multiplex PCR, and TCRdb holds only the in-frame ones, with some missing. V and J calls and clone size are copied from that table; D and trimming were computed from the DNA. The repertoire includes about 110,000 clones, around 85% of them detected once, and under 25% sits in the top ten. The source of the sample is a study of blood T cell repertoires in COVID-19. Study summary: From the United States, Italy and Spain came samples of acute and convalescent COVID-19. The analysed material was cDNA or gDNA that came from T cells, B-cell-depleted T cells, or PBMCs.

V was clipped by 0 bases and J by 2 bases, with 7 bases between them. Per germline, CDR1 MNHEY and CDR2 SVGAGI. The length of the CDR3 is 14 residues. Sequencing was done on a sample of peripheral blood. This TCR came from a man in his sixties or seventies with active or convalescent COVID-19. The V gene is TRBV6-5, the J gene TRBJ2-5; D not certain. CDR3 sequence reads: CASSYSRWQETQYF. The DNA for the CDR3 is TGTGCCAGCAGTTACTCCAGGTGGCAAGAGACCCAGTACTTC.